Sequencing of this T cell receptor (beta chain) was carried out in a study of molecular identifiers for immune sequencing clone quantification. TCRdb re-derived calls from the PCR reads in MiXCR, one entry per CDR3 protein. The repertoire has about 640,000 distinct CDR3 sequences, just under 20% of them found once; the top ten carry roughly 0.85%. Concerning this clonotype itself: A much bigger clone sits one base away, suggesting this may be a read error. As the CDR3 is not closed by the conserved phenylalanine or tryptophan, this likely results from a read error.

The sequence came from a human donor in good health. Some libraries in this study had Jurkat cell RNA spiked in. Sequencing was done on a sample of naive CD8+ T cells from blood, with Jurkat cell RNA spiked in. Subset in this sample: FACS-sorted CD8+CD4-CCR7+CD45RA+ naive T cells.

CDR3 nucleotides: TGTGCCAGCAGGCCTCCGGACGGCTACACAGATACGCAGTATCTT. It is translated as CASRPPDGYTDTQYL. The chain joins TRBV6-2 or TRBV6-3 to TRBJ2-3, with D uncertain. The CDR3 runs 15 residues. Germline V gene lookup returns CDR1 MNHEY and CDR2 SVGEGT. V shed 6 bases and J shed 2 bases, with 15 bases lying between them.